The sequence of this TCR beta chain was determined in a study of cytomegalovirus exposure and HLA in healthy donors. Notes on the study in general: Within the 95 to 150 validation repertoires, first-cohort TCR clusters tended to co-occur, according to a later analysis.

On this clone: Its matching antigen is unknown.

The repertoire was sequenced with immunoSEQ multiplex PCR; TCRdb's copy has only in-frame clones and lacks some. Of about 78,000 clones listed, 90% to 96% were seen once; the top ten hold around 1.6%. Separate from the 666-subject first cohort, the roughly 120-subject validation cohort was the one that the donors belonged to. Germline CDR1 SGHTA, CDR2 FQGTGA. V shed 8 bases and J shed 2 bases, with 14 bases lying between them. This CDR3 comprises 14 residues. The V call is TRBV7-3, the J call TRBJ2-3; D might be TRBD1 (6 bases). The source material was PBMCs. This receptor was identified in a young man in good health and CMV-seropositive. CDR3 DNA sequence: TGTGCCAGCTCTGGGGGCGGGTTCACAGATACGCAGTATTTT. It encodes CASSGGGFTDTQYF.